This is a list of T cell receptor beta chains from one sample in a study of OX40 agonist ivuxolimab in advanced cancers. The protocol was immunoSEQ multiplex PCR, while the TCRdb copy is restricted to in-frame clones and leaves out a portion. The sample consists of tens of thousands of clones, over 80% of them appearing once. The specimen comprised CD4+ or CD8+ T cells sorted from blood, sampled in a trial of the OX40 agonist ivuxolimab. All receptors derive from an adult with an advanced solid tumor such as melanoma, head and neck, liver or kidney cancer. The CDR3 runs from the conserved cysteine through the conserved F or W. A D gene is named only where the DNA matches it firmly. Size is omitted from some rows. Given values are once, few, many or a class for expanded clones.

V gene	J gene	clone size	D gene	CDR3 DNA	CDR3 protein
TRBV7-9	TRBJ1-1	NA	NA	TGTGCCAGCAGCCCCGGGAAAATCAACACTGAAGCTTTCTTT	CASSPGKINTEAFF
TRBV18	TRBJ2-5	NA	TRBD1	TGTGCCAGCTCACTTTACCGGGACAGACAAGAGACCCAGTACTTC	CASSLYRDRQETQYF
TRBV11-2	TRBJ1-1	NA	NA	TGTGCCAGCAGCTCGCAGGGTCCTGAAGCTTTCTTT	CASSSQGPEAFF
TRBV7-9	TRBJ2-1	NA	NA	TGTGCCAGCAGCTTACGGGGGGCGCGGAGGGATGAGCAGTTCTTC	CASSLRGARRDEQFF
TRBV19	TRBJ1-2	NA	NA	TGTGCCAGTAGTATAGATTGGAGGTTAAGCTATGGCTACACCTTC	CASSIDWRLSYGYTF
TRBV28	TRBJ2-7	NA	NA	TGTGCCAGCAGCCCAGTGGGGGAAGCAATGGAGCAGTACTTC	CASSPVGEAMEQYF
TRBV7-9	TRBJ2-3	NA	TRBD2	TGTGCCAGCAGCTTGGTTAGCGGGGACGCGCAGTATTTT	CASSLVSGDAQYF
TRBV2	TRBJ1-1	NA	NA	TGTGCCAGCAGTCTATTCGACAGGTTGAACACTGAAGCTTTCTTT	CASSLFDRLNTEAFF
TRBV30	TRBJ1-5	NA	TRBD1	TGTGCCTGGGGGAGACAGGGAAGCAATCAGCCCCAGCATTTT	CAWGRQGSNQPQHF
TRBV28	TRBJ1-5	NA	NA	TGTGCCAGCAGTCCCGCGTTCAATCAGCCCCAGCATTTT	CASSPAFNQPQHF
TRBV7-9	TRBJ2-3	NA	NA	TGTGCCAGCAGCAAAGATCCGGGAATCTTCACAGATACGCAGTATTTT	CASSKDPGIFTDTQYF
TRBV5-1	TRBJ1-5	large	NA	TGCGCCAGCGCCGTGGCGGGGGATCAGCCCCAGCATTTT	CASAVAGDQPQHF
TRBV5-1	TRBJ2-7	NA	NA	TGCGCCAGCAGCTTAGGCACCCACGAGCAGTACTTC	CASSLGTHEQYF
TRBV25-1	TRBJ2-3	NA	NA	TGTGCCAGCAGTGGACCACCCGGGACATTGGGGGCAGATACGCAGTATTTT	CASSGPPGTLGADTQYF
TRBV27	TRBJ2-1	NA	NA	TGTGCCAGCAGTTTATTCCCACCCGACAGATCCTACAATGAGCAGTTCTTC	CASSLFPPDRSYNEQFF
TRBV5-1	TRBJ1-1	few	NA	TGCGCCAGCAGCTTGACGGCGACGGATACCACTGAAGCTTTCTTT	CASSLTATDTTEAFF
TRBV4-1	TRBJ2-1	NA	NA	TGCGCCAGCAGCCAAGATCAAAATTCGGATGAGCAGTTCTTC	CASSQDQNSDEQFF
TRBV6-4	TRBJ2-1	few	NA	TGTGCCAGCAGTGACTCCGGGTTTAATGAGCAGTTCTTC	CASSDSGFNEQFF
TRBV27	TRBJ1-4	NA	NA	TGTGCCAGCCAAAGGGCCGGGCCTAATGAAAAACTGTTTTTT	CASQRAGPNEKLFF
TRBV21-1	TRBJ1-5	NA	NA	TGTGCCAGCTGGGACGGGTTGAGCAATCAGCCCCAGCATTTT	CASWDGLSNQPQHF
TRBV28	TRBJ2-7	NA	NA	TGTGCCAGCAGTGCCGGACAGTTTTACGAGCAGTACTTC	CASSAGQFYEQYF